Sequencing of this T cell receptor beta chain was carried out in a study of shared clonotypes between healthy human individuals. Across the whole study: Sampling drew on donors who were a couple of women and a few men aged 18 to 49.

Each donor was a Caucasian adult residing in Nashville, Tennessee. Memory CD4+ cells were the fraction left after CD45RA+ naive selection. Libraries were prepared by immunoSEQ multiplex PCR; TCRdb keeps only in-frame clonotypes and omits some of them. The table shows about 2.4 million clones, with roughly 93% occurring only once. The CDR3 contains 14 residues. Trimming took 1 base from V and 0 from J, leaving 4 bases between them. Per germline, CDR1 MDHEN and CDR2 SYDVKM. J is TRBJ2-1 and V is TRBV28; D not certain. Sequenced: naive CD4+ T cells from PBMCs. Subset indicated: CD45RA+ positively selected. This clonotype originated in a man aged 18 to 30 in good health. Some clones in this sample may be carry-over from other donors' samples. This chain's CDR3 is CASSLFRSYNEQFF. The DNA of the CDR3 is TGTGCCAGCAGTTTATTTCGCTCCTACAATGAGCAGTTCTTC.